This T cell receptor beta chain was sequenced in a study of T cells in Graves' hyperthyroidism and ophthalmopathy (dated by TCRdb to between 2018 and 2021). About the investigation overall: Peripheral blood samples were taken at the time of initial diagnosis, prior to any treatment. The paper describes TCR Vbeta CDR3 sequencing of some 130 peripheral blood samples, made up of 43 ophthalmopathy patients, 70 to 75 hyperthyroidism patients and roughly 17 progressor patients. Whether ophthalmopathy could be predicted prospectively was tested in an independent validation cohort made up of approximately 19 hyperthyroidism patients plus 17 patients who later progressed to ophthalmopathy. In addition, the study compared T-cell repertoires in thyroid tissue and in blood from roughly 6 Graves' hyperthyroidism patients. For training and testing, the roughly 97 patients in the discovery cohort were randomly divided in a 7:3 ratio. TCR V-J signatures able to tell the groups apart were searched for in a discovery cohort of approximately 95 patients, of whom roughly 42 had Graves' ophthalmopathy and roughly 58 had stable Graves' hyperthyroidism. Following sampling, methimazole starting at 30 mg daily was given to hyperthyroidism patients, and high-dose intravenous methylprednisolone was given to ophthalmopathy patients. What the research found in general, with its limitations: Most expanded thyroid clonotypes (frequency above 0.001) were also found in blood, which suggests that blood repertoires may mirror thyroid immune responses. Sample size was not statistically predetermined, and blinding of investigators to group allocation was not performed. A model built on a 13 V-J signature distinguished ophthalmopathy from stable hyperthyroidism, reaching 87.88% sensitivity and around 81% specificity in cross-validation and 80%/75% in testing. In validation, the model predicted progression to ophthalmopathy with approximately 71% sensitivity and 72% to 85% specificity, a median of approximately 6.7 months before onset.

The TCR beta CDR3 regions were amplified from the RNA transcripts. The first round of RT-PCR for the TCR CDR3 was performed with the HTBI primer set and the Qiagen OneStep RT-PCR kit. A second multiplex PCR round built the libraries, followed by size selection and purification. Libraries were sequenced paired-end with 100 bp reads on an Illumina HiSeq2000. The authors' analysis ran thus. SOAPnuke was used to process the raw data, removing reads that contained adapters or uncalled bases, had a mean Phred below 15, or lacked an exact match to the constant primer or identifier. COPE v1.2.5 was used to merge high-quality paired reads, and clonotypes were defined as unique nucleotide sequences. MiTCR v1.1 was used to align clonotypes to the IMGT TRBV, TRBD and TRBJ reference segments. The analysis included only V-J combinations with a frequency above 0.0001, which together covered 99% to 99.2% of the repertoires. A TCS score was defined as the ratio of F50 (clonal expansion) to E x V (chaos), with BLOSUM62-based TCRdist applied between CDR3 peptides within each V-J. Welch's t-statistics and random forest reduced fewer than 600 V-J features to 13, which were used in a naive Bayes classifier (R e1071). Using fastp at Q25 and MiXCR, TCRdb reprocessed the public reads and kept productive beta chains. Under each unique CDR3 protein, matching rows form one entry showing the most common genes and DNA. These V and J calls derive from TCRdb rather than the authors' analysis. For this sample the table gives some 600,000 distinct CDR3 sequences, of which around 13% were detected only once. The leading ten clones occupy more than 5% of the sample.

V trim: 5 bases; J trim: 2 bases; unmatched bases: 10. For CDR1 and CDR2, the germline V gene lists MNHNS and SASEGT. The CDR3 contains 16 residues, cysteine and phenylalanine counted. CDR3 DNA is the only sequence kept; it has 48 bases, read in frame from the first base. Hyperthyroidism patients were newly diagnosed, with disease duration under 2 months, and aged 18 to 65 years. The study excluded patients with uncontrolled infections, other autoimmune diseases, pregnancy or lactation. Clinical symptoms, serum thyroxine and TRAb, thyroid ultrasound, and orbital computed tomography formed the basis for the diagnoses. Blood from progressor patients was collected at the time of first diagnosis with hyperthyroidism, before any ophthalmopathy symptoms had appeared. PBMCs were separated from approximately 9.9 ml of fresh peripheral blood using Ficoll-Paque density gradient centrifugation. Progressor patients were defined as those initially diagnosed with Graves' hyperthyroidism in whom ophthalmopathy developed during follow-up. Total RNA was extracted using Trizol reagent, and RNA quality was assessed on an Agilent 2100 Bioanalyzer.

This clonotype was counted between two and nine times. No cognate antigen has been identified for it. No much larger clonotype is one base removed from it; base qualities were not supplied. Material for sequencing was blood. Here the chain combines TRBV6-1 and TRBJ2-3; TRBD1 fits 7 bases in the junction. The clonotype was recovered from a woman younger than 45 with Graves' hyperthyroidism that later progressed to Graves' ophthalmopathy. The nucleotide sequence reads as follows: TGTGCCAGCAGTCTCTCCGGGACAGAGATCACAGATACGCAGTATTTT. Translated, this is CASSLSGTEITDTQYF.